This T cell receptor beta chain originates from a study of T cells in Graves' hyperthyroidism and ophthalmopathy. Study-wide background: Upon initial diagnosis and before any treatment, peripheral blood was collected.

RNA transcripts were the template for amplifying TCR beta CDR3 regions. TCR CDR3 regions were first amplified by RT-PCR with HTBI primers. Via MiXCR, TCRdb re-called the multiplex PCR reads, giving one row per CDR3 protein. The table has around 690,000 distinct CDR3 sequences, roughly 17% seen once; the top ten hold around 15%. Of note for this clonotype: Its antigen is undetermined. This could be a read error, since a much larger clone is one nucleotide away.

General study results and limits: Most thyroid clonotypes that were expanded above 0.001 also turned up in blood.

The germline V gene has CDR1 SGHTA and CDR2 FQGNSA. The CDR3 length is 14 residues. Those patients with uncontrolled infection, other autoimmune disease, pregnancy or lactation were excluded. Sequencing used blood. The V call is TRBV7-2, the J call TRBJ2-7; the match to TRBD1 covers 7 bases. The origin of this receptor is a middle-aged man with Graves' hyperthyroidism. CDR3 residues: CASSDRDSSYEQCF. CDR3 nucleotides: TGTGCCAGCAGCGACAGGGATTCTTCCTACGAGCAGTGCTTC.